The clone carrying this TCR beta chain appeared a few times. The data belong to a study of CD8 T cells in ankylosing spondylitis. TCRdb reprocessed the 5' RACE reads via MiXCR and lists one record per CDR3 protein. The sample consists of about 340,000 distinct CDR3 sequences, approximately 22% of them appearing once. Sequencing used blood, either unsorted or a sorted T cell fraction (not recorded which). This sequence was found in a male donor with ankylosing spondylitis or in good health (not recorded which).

The CDR3 sequence: CSAREVGGETQYF. In DNA, the CDR3 is TGCAGTGCTAGAGAGGTGGGGGGAGAGACCCAGTACTTC. This sequence joins TRBV20-1 and TRBJ2-5; weak D call: TRBD2 (6 bases). Germline CDR1 is DFQATT and CDR2 is SNEGSKA (reference sequence). V shed 0 bases and J shed 4 bases, with 9 bases lying between them. The length of the CDR3 is 13 residues.